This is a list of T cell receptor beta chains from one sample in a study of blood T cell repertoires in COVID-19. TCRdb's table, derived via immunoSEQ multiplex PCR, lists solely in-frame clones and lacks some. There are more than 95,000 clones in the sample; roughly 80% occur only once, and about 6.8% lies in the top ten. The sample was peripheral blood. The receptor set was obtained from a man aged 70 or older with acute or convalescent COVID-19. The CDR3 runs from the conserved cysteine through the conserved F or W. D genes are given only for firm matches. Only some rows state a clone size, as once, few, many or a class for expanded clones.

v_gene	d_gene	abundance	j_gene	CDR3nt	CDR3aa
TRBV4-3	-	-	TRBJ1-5	TGCGCCAGCAGCCAAGACCCGCAGTGGCCCCAGCATTTT	CASSQDPQWPQHF
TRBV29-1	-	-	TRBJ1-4	TGCAGCGTTGAAACGGGGGGCTATTCGGATGAAAAACTGTTTTTT	CSVETGGYSDEKLFF
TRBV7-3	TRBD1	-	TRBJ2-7	TGTGCCAGCAGCTGGACAGGGTTCAACGAGCAGTACTTC	CASSWTGFNEQYF
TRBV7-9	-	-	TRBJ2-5	TGTGCCAGCAGTTCAGTCCCAATTGGGACCCAGTACTTC	CASSSVPIGTQYF
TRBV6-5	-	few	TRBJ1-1	TGTGCCACCTTCCAGTACACTGAAGCTTTCTTT	CATFQYTEAFF
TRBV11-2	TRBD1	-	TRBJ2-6	TGTGCCAGCAGCTTGGGACAGAGCTCTGGGGCCAACGTCCTGACTTTC	CASSLGQSSGANVLTF
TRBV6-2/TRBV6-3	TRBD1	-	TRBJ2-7	TGTGCCAGCAGTTACTCTTCGGGACAGACCTACGAGCAGTACTTC	CASSYSSGQTYEQYF
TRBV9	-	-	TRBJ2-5	TGTGCCAGCAGCGTAGCTGGCGGGGCGAAAGAGACCCAGTACTTC	CASSVAGGAKETQYF
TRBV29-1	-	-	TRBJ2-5	TGCAGCGTTGAACCGGGGTTACAAGAGACCCAGTACTTC	CSVEPGLQETQYF
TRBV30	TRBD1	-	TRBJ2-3	TGTGCCTGGAGTGAGGCCAGGGGGCGCTTCCGTAGCACAGATACGCAGTATTTT	CAWSEARGRFRSTDTQYF
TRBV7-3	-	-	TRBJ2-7	TGTGCCAGCAGCTTAGGGGGCCGAGGGGAGCAGTACTTC	CASSLGGRGEQYF
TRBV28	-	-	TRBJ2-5	TGTGCCAGCAGTGAGACCGGGATCGTGGTAGAGACCCAGTACTTC	CASSETGIVVETQYF
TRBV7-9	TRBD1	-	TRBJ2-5	TGTGCCAGCAGCTTAGACAGGGGGCCAGAGACCCAGTACTTC	CASSLDRGPETQYF
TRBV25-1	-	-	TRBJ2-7	TGTGCCAGCAGTGATAAGGCAGAGGGCTACGAGCAGTACTTC	CASSDKAEGYEQYF
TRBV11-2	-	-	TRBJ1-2	TGTGCCAGCAGCTATGGGGGCTTCTCTGGCTACACCTTC	CASSYGGFSGYTF
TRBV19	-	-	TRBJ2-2	TGTGCCAGTAGTATAGGATCCGGGGTGGGGACCGGGGAGCTGTTTTTT	CASSIGSGVGTGELFF
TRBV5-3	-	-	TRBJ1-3	TGTGCCAGAAGCTTGCCCCACAGCATCTCTGGAAACACCATATATTTT	CARSLPHSISGNTIYF
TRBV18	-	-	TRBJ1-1	TGTGCCAGCTCTCCAGCCCCAGGCATGGAGGGAGGGAACACTGAAGCTTTCTTT	CASSPAPGMEGGNTEAFF
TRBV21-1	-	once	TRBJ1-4	TGTGCCAGCAGCAAAGCTTGGGCAGACGATAATGAAAAACTGTTTTTT	CASSKAWADDNEKLFF
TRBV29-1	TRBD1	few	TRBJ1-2	TGCAGCGTTCGGGTACCGGGACAGGGGCCGGGCGGCTACACCTTC	CSVRVPGQGPGGYTF
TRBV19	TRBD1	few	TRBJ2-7	TGTGCCAGTAGTATTATGACAGGGAGCGAGCAGTACTTC	CASSIMTGSEQYF
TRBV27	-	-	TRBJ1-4	TGTGCCAGCAGTTTGGGAGGGCTTAATGAAAAACTGTTTTTT	CASSLGGLNEKLFF
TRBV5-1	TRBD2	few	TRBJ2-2	TGCGCCAGCAGCTCTAGGGGACTAGCGGATACCGGGGAGCTGTTTTTT	CASSSRGLADTGELFF
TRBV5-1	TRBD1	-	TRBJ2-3	TGCGCCAGCAGCACCGGACAGGGAACAGATACGCAGTATTTT	CASSTGQGTDTQYF
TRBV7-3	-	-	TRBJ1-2	TGTGCCAGCAGCTTAAACCCAGGCTATGGCTACACCTTC	CASSLNPGYGYTF
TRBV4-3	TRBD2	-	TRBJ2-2	TGCGCCAGCAGCCACTTGACTAGCGGGGGTGACACCGGGGAGCTGTTTTTT	CASSHLTSGGDTGELFF
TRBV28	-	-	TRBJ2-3	TGTGCCAGCAGTTTAGACAGGACCACTAGCACAGATACGCAGTATTTT	CASSLDRTTSTDTQYF
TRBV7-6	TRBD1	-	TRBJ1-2	TGTGCCAGCAGCTCCCCCTGGGCAGGGGGAGGCTACACCTTC	CASSSPWAGGGYTF
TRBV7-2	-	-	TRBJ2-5	TGTGCCAGCAGCCTCCAACGGGAGGAGACCCAGTACTTC	CASSLQREETQYF
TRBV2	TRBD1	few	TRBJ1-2	TGTGCCAGCAGGGACAGGGTGGACTATGGCTACACCTTC	CASRDRVDYGYTF
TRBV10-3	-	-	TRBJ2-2	TGTGCCATCCCCAGCGGACCTCAGAACACCGGGGAGCTGTTTTTT	CAIPSGPQNTGELFF
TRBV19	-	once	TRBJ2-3	TGTGCCAGTAGTCCCTGGGGGCTCACAGATACGCAGTATTTT	CASSPWGLTDTQYF
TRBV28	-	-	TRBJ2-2	TGTGCCAGCAGTTTACGTGGGAGCGGCACCGGGGAGCTGTTTTTT	CASSLRGSGTGELFF